This T cell receptor (beta chain) comes out of a study of T cells after yellow fever vaccination. On the study more broadly: Any fraction with a low cell number was prepared using SMART-Seq v4 Ultra Low Input. Findings of the study overall: Weaker, the secondary response had a peak occurring faster, on day 5 versus 15.

It was through 5'RACE template switching that TCR cDNA was made, with a universal primer site and UMIs added. TCRdb reprocessed the 5' RACE reads via MiXCR and lists one record per CDR3 protein. The sample lists some 500,000 distinct CDR3 sequences, less than 15% occurring once. J was trimmed by 4 bases and V by 2 bases; bases with no gene match: 18. Germline-derived CDR1 and CDR2 are MNHEY and SVGEGT. This CDR3 has 19 amino acids. In its sample, this clonotype was seen a few times. Antigen specificity is unknown. The clonotype originates from a man aged 25 to 45 who received the YFV17D yellow fever vaccine. The V call is TRBV6-2 or TRBV6-3, the J call TRBJ2-3; TRBD1 agrees at 7 bases. This specimen was PBMCs, taken on the day of the yellow fever booster vaccination. Here the CDR3 DNA reads TGTGCCAGCAGTTACGAAGACAGGGACCCTCCAGTAGGGCCAGATACGCAGTATTTT. Translated, it gives CASSYEDRDPPVGPDTQYF.